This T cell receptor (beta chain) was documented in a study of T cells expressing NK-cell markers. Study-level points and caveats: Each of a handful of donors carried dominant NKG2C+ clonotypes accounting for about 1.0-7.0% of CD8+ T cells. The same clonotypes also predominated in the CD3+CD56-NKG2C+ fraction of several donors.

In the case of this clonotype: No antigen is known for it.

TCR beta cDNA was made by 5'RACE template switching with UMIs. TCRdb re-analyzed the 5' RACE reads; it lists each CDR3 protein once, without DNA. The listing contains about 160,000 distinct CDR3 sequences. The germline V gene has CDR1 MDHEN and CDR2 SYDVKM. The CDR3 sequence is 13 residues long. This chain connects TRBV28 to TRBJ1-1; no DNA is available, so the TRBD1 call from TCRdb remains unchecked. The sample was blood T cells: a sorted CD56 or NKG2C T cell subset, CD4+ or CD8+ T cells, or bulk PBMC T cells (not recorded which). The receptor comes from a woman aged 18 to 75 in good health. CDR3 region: CASSLKGHTEAFF. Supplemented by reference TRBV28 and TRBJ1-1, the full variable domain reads DVKVTQSSRYLVKRTGEKVFLECVQDMDHENMFWYRQDPGLGLRLIYFSYDVKMKEKGDIPEGYSVSREKKERFSLILESASTNQTSMYLCASSLKGHTEAFFGQGTRLTVV.